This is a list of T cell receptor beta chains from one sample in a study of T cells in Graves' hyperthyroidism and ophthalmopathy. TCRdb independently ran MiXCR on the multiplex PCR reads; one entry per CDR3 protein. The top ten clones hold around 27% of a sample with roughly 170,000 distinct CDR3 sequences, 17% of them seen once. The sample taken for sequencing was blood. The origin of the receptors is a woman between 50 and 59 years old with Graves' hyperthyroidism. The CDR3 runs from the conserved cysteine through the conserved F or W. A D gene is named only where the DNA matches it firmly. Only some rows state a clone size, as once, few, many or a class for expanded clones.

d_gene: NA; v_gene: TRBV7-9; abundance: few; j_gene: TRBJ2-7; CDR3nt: TGTGCCAGCAGCGGGCGACAGGCGTACTACGGGGACTCGCGGTTCGAGCAGTACTTC; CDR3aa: CASSGRQAYYGDSRFEQYF
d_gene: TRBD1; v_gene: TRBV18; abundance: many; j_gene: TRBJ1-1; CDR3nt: TGTGCCAGCTCACCGAAGGGACAGGTCCACTCGAACACTGAAGCTTTCTTT; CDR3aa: CASSPKGQVHSNTEAFF
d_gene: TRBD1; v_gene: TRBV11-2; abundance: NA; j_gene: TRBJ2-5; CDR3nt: TGTGCCAGCAGCCGGGTCGGGACAGGGGGTTTGAAGACCCAGTACTTC; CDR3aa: CASSRVGTGGLKTQYF
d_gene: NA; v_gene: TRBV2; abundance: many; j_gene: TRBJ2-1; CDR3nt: TGTGCCAGCAGGATAACTAGCAGCTCCTACAATGAGCAGTTCTTC; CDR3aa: CASRITSSSYNEQFF
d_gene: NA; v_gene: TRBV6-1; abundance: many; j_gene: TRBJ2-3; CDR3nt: TGTGCCAGCAGTACTCATTCGGGAGTGGTCAGAGATACGCAGTATTTT; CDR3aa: CASSTHSGVVRDTQYF
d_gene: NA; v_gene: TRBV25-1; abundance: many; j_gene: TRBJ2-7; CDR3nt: TGTGCCAGCGGGGAGTATACGGACGAGCAGTACTTC; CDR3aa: CASGEYTDEQYF
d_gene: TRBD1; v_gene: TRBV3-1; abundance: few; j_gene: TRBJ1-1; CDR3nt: TGTGCCAGCAGCTCGACAGGGACGGACACTGAAGCTTTCTTT; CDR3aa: CASSSTGTDTEAFF
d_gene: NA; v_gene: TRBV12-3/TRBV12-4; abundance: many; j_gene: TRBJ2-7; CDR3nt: TGTGCCAGCAGTTCCACCTGGGAGCGGGACGAGCAGTACTTC; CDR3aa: CASSSTWERDEQYF
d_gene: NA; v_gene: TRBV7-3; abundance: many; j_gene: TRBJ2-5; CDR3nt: TGTGCCAGCAGCTTAGGTGGAGGGCAGAGGGAGACCCAGTACTTC; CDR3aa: CASSLGGGQRETQYF
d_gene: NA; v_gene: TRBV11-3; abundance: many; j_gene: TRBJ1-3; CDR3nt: TGTGCCAGCAGCTTAGATCGCGGCACCATATATTTT; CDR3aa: CASSLDRGTIYF
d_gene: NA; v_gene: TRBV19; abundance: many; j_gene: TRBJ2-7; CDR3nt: TGTGCCAGTAAAGATCACGGTTCCTCCTACGAGCAGTACTTC; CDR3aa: CASKDHGSSYEQYF
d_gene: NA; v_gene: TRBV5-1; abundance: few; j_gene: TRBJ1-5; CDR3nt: TGCGCCAGCAGCTTGGCCAGCGGTAATCAGCCCCAGCATTTT; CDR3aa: CASSLASGNQPQHF
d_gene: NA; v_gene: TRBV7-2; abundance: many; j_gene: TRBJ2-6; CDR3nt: TGTGCCAGCAGCCTGGTGTACTCTGGGGCCAACGTCCTGACTTTC; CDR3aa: CASSLVYSGANVLTF
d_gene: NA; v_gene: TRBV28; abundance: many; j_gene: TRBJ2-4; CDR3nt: TGTGCCAGCAGTTTGCCCGGGGAAAACATTCAGTACTTC; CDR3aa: CASSLPGENIQYF
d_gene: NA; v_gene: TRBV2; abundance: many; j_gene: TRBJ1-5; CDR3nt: TGTGCCAGCAGTAGGAGAGCTAGCAATCAGCCCCAGCATTTT; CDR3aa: CASSRRASNQPQHF
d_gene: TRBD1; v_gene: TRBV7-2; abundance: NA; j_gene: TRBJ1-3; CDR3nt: TGTGCCAGCAGCTGGGACAGCTCTGGAAACACCATATATTTT; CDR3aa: CASSWDSSGNTIYF
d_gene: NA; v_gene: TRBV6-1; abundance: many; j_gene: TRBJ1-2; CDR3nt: TGTGCCAGCAGTCATGACGGAAGAGACTATGGCTACACCTTC; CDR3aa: CASSHDGRDYGYTF
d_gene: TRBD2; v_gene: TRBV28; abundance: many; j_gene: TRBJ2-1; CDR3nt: TGTGCCAGCAGTCCCTCGACTAGCGGGGATATCAATGAGCAGTTCTTC; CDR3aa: CASSPSTSGDINEQFF
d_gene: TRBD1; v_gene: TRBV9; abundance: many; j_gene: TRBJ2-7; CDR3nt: TGTGCCAGCAGCAGGGGACAGGGGAACCCCTCCTACGAGCAGTACTTC; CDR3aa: CASSRGQGNPSYEQYF
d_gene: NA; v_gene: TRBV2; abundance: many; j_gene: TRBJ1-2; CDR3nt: TGTGCCAGCAGTGCTCAGGCGGGGATCGGTAACTATGGCTACACCTTC; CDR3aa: CASSAQAGIGNYGYTF
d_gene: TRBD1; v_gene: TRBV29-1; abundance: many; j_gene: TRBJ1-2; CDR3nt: TGCAGCGTTGAAAAGTGGACAGGGAACTATGGCTACACCTTC; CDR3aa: CSVEKWTGNYGYTF
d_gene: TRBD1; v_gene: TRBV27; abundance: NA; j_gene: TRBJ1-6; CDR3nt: TGTGCCAGCACCCGCGGGGTACAGGGGGCAGGAAATTCACCCCTCCGCTTT; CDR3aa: CASTRGVQGAGNSPLRF
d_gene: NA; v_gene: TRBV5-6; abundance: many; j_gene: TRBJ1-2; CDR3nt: TGTGCCAGCAGGGAACAGGGATGGGGGATCTATGGCTACACCTTC; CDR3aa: CASREQGWGIYGYTF
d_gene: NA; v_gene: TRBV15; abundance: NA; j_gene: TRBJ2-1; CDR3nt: TGTGCCACCAGCCTTTGGACCGAATTCTACAATGAGCAGTTCTTC; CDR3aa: CATSLWTEFYNEQFF
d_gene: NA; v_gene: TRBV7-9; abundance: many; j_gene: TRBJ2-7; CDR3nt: TGTGCCAGCAGCTTAGGCGGCAGAACCTACGAGCAGTACTTC; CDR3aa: CASSLGGRTYEQYF
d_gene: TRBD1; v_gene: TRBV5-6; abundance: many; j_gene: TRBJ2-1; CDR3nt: TGTGCCAGCAGCTTGGCCGGGACAGCTTACAATGAGCAGTTCTTC; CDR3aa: CASSLAGTAYNEQFF
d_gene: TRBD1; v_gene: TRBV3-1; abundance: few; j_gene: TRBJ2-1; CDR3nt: TGTGCCAGCAGCCCGAGGGACAGACCGCGCCTCAATGAGCAGTTCTTC; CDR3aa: CASSPRDRPRLNEQFF
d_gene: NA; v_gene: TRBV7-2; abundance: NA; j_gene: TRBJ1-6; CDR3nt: TGTGCCAGCAGCACCAGGGGTACCAATTCACCCCTCCACTTT; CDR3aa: CASSTRGTNSPLHF
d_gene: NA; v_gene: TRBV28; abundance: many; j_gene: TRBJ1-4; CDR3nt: TGTGCCAGCAGTTTGAACAGAAATGAAAAACTGTTTTTT; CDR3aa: CASSLNRNEKLFF
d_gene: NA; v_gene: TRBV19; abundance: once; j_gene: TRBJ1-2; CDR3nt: TGTGCCAGTACGGACAGCCTCTATGGCTACACCTTC; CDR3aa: CASTDSLYGYTF
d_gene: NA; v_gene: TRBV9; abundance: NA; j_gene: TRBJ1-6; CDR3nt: TGTGCCAGCAGCGCCGGACCTGGAAATTCACCCCTCCACTTT; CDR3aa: CASSAGPGNSPLHF
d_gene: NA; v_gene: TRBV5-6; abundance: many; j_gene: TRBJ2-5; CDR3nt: TGTGCCAGCAGCTTAGCACTCTTAGGGAGAGAGACCCAGTACTTC; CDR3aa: CASSLALLGRETQYF
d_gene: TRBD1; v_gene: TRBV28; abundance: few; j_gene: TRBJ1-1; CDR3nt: TGTGCCAGCAGTCCCCCTGACAGGGGGAACACTGAAGCTTTCTTT; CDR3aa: CASSPPDRGNTEAFF
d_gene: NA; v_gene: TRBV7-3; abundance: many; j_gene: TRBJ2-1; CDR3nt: TGTGCCAGCAGCTGGGACCCGGGCGGTGAGCAGTTCTTC; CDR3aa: CASSWDPGGEQFF
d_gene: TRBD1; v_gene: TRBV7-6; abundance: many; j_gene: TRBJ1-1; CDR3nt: TGTGCCAGCAGCTCGACAGGGATTACTGAAGCTTTCTTT; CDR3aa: CASSSTGITEAFF
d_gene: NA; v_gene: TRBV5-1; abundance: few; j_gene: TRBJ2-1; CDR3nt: TGCGCCAGCAGCTTCGAACACGTCTACAATGAGCAGTTCTTC; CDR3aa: CASSFEHVYNEQFF
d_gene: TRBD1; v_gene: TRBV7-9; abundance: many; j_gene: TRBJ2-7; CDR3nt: TGTGCCAGCAGCTTTAGTCCGGGACAGAGCTCCTACGAGCAGTACTTC; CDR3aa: CASSFSPGQSSYEQYF
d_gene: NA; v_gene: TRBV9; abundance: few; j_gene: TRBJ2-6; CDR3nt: TGTGCCAGCAGCCCTGGCCTCATTGGGGCCAACGTCCTGACTTTC; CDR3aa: CASSPGLIGANVLTF
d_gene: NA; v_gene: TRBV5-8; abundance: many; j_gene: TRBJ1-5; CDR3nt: TGTGCCAGCAGCTTGTGGCGGGGAAATCAGCCCCAGCATTTT; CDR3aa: CASSLWRGNQPQHF
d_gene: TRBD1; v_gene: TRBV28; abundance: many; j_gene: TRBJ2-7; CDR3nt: TGTGCCAGCAGTCTTACAGGGGGCAGAGCCTACGAGCAGTACTTC; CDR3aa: CASSLTGGRAYEQYF
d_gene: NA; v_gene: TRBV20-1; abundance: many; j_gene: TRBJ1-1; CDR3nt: TGCAGTGCTTTCCAGGGGACTGAAGCTTTCTTT; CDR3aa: CSAFQGTEAFF
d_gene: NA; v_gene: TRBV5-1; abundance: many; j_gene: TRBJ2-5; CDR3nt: TGCGCCAGCAGCCCGCCAGGACAGTCCCGAGAGACCCAGTACTTC; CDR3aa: CASSPPGQSRETQYF
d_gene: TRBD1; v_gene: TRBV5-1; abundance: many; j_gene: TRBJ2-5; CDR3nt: TGCGCCAGCAGCATTGGACAGGGGTCGGAGACCCAGTACTTC; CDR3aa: CASSIGQGSETQYF
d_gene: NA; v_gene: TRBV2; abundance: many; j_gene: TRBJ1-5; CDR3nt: TGTGCCAGCAGTGATAGGGGTAATCAGCCCCAGCATTTT; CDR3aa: CASSDRGNQPQHF
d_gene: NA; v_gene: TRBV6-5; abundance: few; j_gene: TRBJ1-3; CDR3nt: TGTGCCAGCAGTTACTCGGTCGGAAACACCATATATTTT; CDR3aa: CASSYSVGNTIYF
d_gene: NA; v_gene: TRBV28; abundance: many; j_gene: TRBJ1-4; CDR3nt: TGTGCCAGCAGTTTACCCGCGCAGCCAGAAAAACTGTTTTTT; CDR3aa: CASSLPAQPEKLFF
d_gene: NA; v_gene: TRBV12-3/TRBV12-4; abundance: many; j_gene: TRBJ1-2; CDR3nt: TGTGCCAGCAGGGGGGAAGCCGGGAGCTACACCTTC; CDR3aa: CASRGEAGSYTF
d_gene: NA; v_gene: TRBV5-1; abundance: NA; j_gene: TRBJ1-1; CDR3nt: TGCGCCACCCCCCCCCGGGGGAGATTGAACACTGAAGCTTTCTTT; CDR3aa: CATPPRGRLNTEAFF
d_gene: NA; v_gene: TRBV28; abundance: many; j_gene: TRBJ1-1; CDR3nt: TGTGCCAGCAGTTTTTCGGTTCCAGCCCTGAACACTGAAGCTTTCTTT; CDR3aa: CASSFSVPALNTEAFF
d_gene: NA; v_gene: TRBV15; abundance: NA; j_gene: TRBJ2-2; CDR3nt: TGTGCCACAGGCGGGACAGTCAACACCGGGGAGCTGTTTTTT; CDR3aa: CATGGTVNTGELFF
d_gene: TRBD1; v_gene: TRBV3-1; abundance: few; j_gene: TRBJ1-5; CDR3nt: TGTGCCAGCAGCCAAGAGGACAGGGGGCTGAATCAGCCCCAGCATTTT; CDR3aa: CASSQEDRGLNQPQHF
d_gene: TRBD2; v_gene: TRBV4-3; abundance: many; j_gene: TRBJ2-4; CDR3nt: TGCGCCAGCAGCCAAGATCTCGGGGGGGGAAACATTCAGTACTTC; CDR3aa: CASSQDLGGGNIQYF
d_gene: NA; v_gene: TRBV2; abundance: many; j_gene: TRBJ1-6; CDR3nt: TGTGCCAGCAGTGAAGGGCGGAGATTAAATTCACCCCTCCACTTT; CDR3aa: CASSEGRRLNSPLHF
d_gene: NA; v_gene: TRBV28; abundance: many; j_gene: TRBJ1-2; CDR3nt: TGTGCCAGCAGTTCGAGATTCGAGGACCTGAACGGCTACACCTTC; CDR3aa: CASSSRFEDLNGYTF
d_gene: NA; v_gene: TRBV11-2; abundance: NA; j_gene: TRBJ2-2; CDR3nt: TGTGCCAGCAGCTTACCCGGGGGGGAGCTGTTTTTT; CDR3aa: CASSLPGGELFF
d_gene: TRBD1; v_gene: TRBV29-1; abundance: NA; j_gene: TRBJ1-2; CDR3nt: TGCAGCGTCCCGGGACAGCCAGGGCCTGGGGGAGGCTACACCTTC; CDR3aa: CSVPGQPGPGGGYTF